Each of the 26 T cell receptor beta chains below was sequenced from the same sample in a study of T-cell reconstitution after alpha-beta-depleted transplantation in children. Molecular barcoding with unique molecular identifiers was used for the TCRbeta library. One entry per CDR3 protein results from TCRdb running MiXCR on the PCR reads. The sample records 90,000 to 120,000 distinct CDR3 sequences, around 6.4% being singletons. Specimen: PBMCs, mostly from graft donor cells, collected 360 days after TCRalphabeta/CD19-depleted stem cell transplant. These receptors were taken from a male patient between 2 and 10 years old who had a stem cell transplant for acute lymphoblastic leukemia, so the T cells may come from the graft donor.

The J gene is TRBJ1-2, the V gene TRBV5-6, with 11 bases matching TRBD1. Germline CDR1 reads SGHDT; CDR2 reads YYEEEE. The ends lost 3 bases at V and 4 bases at J; junction bases unmatched: 8. This CDR3 is 16 amino acids long. The CDR3 loop reads CASSWEGQGASYGYTF. Written as DNA, the CDR3 is TGTGCCAGCAGCTGGGAAGGACAGGGGGCTAGCTATGGCTACACCTTC.

This clonotype came up a few times. This chain uses TRBV27 with TRBJ1-4; 7 positions match TRBD1. The CDR3 totals 14 residues. The ends lost 5 bases at V and 11 bases at J; junction bases unmatched: 11. CDR1 is MNHEY and CDR2 is SMNVEV in the germline V gene (reference sequence). This CDR3 is CASSPRGHEKKLFF. CDR3 coding DNA: TGTGCCAGCAGTCCGAGGGGGCATGAGAAGAAACTGTTTTTT.

There are many counts of this clonotype. The chain joins TRBV24-1 to TRBJ2-1; 7 nucleotides line up with TRBD1. This CDR3 region has 17 residues. The V and J ends lost 0 bases and 4 bases, in that order; junction bases with no gene match: 8. The germline gives CDR1 KGHDR, CDR2 SFDVKD. The CDR3: CATSDLPQTGKYNEQFF. CDR3 nucleotide sequence: TGTGCCACCAGTGATTTGCCCCAGACAGGGAAATACAATGAGCAGTTCTTC.

This clonotype occurred many times. The rearrangement links TRBV28 to TRBJ2-7; possible D gene TRBD1, 6 bases. This CDR3 comprises 15 residues. Germline V gene sequence: CDR1 MDHEN, CDR2 SYDVKM. V lost 3 bases and J lost 1, with 13 bases in between. This CDR3 is CASSFSQGGSYEQYF. The CDR3 coding sequence is TGTGCCAGCAGTTTTAGTCAAGGGGGTTCCTACGAGCAGTACTTC.

This clonotype was counted ten times or more. The V call is TRBV4-2, the J call TRBJ2-7, with D unclear. Looked up from germline, CDR1 is LGHNA and CDR2 is YNFKEQ. V lost 1 base and J lost 6, with 10 bases in between. CDR3 size: 13 residues. CDR3 in amino acids: CASSQAANIEQYF. In nucleotides, the CDR3 is TGTGCCAGCAGCCAAGCGGCAAACATCGAGCAGTACTTC.

This clonotype was found many times. The chain has TRBV4-3 and TRBJ2-2; D gene uncertain. Germline loops: CDR1 LGHNA, CDR2 YSLEER. The CDR3 is 13 amino acids. V was pared by 4 bases and J by 6 bases, with 9 bases between. This CDR3 is CASSRRKSGELFF. Here the CDR3 DNA reads TGCGCCAGCAGCCGGCGGAAGTCCGGGGAGCTGTTTTTT.

This clonotype was seen many times. The gene calls are TRBV20-1 and TRBJ2-7; D perhaps matches TRBD1 (6 bases). The CDR3 extends over 13 amino acids. Germline CDR1 is DFQATT and CDR2 is SNEGSKA (reference sequence). Trimming removed 5 bases at V and 1 base at J, with 12 bases between. The CDR3 sequence is CSAPGQSSYEQYF. DNA for the CDR3: TGCAGTGCTCCTGGACAGTCTTCCTACGAGCAGTACTTC.

The chain is built from TRBV2 and TRBJ1-6; D is undetermined. The germline V and J ends were trimmed by 8 bases and 7 bases, with 12 bases remaining between them. There are 13 residues in the CDR3. Per germline, CDR1 SNHLY and CDR2 FYNNEI. CDR3 DNA: TGTGCCAGCGTTCCGGGGATAAATTCACCCCTCCACTTT. This gives the protein CASVPGINSPLHF.

The table lists this clonotype with many counts. The rearrangement uses TRBV5-1 and TRBJ2-1; TRBD1 might be the D (6 bases). Trimming stripped 9 bases from V and 6 bases from J, with 19 bases between. Looked up from germline, CDR1 is SGHRS and CDR2 is YFSETQ. The CDR3 is 14 residues long. CDR3 DNA: TGCGCCACCTCAACAGGGACCCGGACCAATGAGCAGTTCTTC. Protein sequence: CATSTGTRTNEQFF.

This clonotype was seen many times. V is TRBV28 and J is TRBJ2-3; 7 nucleotides line up with TRBD2. The V gene's germline CDR1 is MDHEN and CDR2 SYDVKM. The CDR3 spans 14 residues. Trimming at V came to 6 bases and at J to 4 bases, leaving 7 bases not matched to a gene. The CDR3 bases are TGTGCCAGCAGGACTAGCTTTTTACCAGATACGCAGTATTTT. This codes for CASRTSFLPDTQYF.

This clonotype has ten or more counts. CDR3 sequence (DNA): TGCAGCACACTAGGAACTGAAGCTTTCTTT. Protein: CSTLGTEAFF. This chain joins TRBV29-1 and TRBJ1-1; D is undetermined. Germline V gene lookup returns CDR1 SQVTM and CDR2 ANQGSEA. V was pared by 8 bases and J by 5 bases, with 9 bases between. The CDR3 totals 10 residues.

Ten or more counts support this clonotype. V and J are TRBV28 and TRBJ1-5; 9 bases are a match to TRBD1. Germline V gives CDR1 MDHEN, CDR2 SYDVKM. The ends lost 7 bases at V and 2 bases at J; junction bases unmatched: 6. This CDR3 has 15 amino acids. CDR3 DNA sequence: TGTGCCAGCATCCCACAGGGGGCGGGCAATCAGCCCCAGCATTTT. Residues: CASIPQGAGNQPQHF.

Details on this clonotype: It may be a read error: a sequence one base away is much more abundant. V and J are TRBV6-6 and TRBJ2-7, with D uncertain. The CDR3 is made up of 13 amino acids. CDR1 is MNHNY and CDR2 is SVGAGI in the germline V gene (reference sequence). The CDR3 loop is CASRYLKIYEQYF. The CDR3 DNA reads as TGTGCCAGCAGATACTTAAAGATTTACGAGCAGTACTTC.

In its sample, this clonotype was seen a few times. The V and J genes are TRBV7-9 and TRBJ1-5, with D uncertain. The germline V gene encodes CDR1 SEHNR and CDR2 FQNEAQ (reference sequence). V lost 4 bases to trimming and J lost 0 bases, with 10 bases between them. This CDR3 has 15 residues. Here the CDR3 reads CASSSLGDSNQPQHF. Here the CDR3 DNA reads TGTGCCAGCAGCTCCCTCGGGGATAGCAATCAGCCCCAGCATTTT. The full variable domain, in which reference TRBV7-9 and TRBJ1-5 provide the parts outside the CDR3, is DTGVSQNPRHKITKRGQNVTFRCDPISEHNRLYWYRQTLGQGPEFLTYFQNEAQLEKSRLLSDRFSAERPKGSFSTLEIQRTEQGDSAMYLCASSSLGDSNQPQHFGDGTRLSIL.

The sample holds a few counts of this clonotype. This sequence joins TRBV12-3 or TRBV12-4 and TRBJ1-5, with D perhaps matching TRBD1 (5 bases). Trimming removed 3 bases at V and 0 bases at J, with 9 bases between. CDR3 length: 15 residues. For the CDR3, the DNA is TGTGCCAGCAGTTTGACAGTTTATAGCAATCAGCCCCAGCATTTT. Translated, it gives CASSLTVYSNQPQHF.

This clonotype showed up just a few times. The CDR3 sequence is CASSHWGQSNYGYTF. DNA for the CDR3: TGTGCCAGCAGCCATTGGGGACAGTCGAACTATGGCTACACCTTC. The V call is TRBV14, the J call TRBJ1-2; 7 nucleotides match TRBD1. Germline V gives CDR1 SGHDN, CDR2 FVKESK. The J segment lost 2 bases and the V segment lost 3 bases, leaving 6 bases of the junction unmatched. This CDR3 region has 15 residues.

The chain recombines TRBV5-4 with TRBJ2-1; 9 nucleotides align to TRBD2. This CDR3 has 18 amino acids. Trimming took 2 bases from V and 8 from J; bases not matched to a gene: 17. Germline assignment: CDR1 SGHNT and CDR2 YYREEE (reference sequence). The CDR3 reads CASSLTPFGLAGRDEQFF. The CDR3, as DNA: TGTGCCAGCAGCTTAACTCCCTTCGGGCTAGCGGGACGAGATGAGCAGTTCTTC.

This clonotype has just a few counts. V usage is TRBV18 and J usage is TRBJ1-1, with unresolved D. V lost 4 bases to trimming and J lost 0 bases, with 12 bases between them. CDR3 length: 15 residues. The germline CDR1 and CDR2 sequences are KGHSH and LQKENI. In DNA form, the CDR3 reads TGTGCCAGCTCACAGCAAGGGCTCCTGAACACTGAAGCTTTCTTT. Translating gives CASSQQGLLNTEAFF.

This clonotype was seen many times. This chain connects TRBV28 to TRBJ2-3, with a possible D match to TRBD2 (5 bases). The CDR3 sequence is 14 residues long. CDR1 and CDR2 from the germline V gene are MDHEN and SYDVKM. V shed 5 bases and J shed 2 bases, with 11 bases lying between them. CDR3 amino acids: CASSLTGVTDTQYF. In DNA form, the CDR3 reads TGTGCCAGCAGTCTCACCGGGGTCACAGATACGCAGTATTTT.

The V and J genes are TRBV27 and TRBJ1-5, with 10 positions matching TRBD1. Looked up from germline, CDR1 is MNHEY and CDR2 is SMNVEV (reference sequence). The CDR3 consists of 15 residues. V lost 6 bases and J lost 4; bases outside the gene matches: 6. The CDR3 DNA reads as TGTGCCAGCAGGTCCGGGACAGGGGCAAATCAGCCCCAGCATTTT. It is translated as CASRSGTGANQPQHF.

The table lists this clonotype with many counts. The V call is TRBV7-9, the J call TRBJ2-1; 7 bases are shared with TRBD2. This CDR3 has 15 amino acids. The germline V gene has CDR1 SEHNR and CDR2 FQNEAQ (reference sequence). Trimming cost V 0 bases and J 7 bases; bases outside gene matches: 6. The CDR3 bases are TGTGCCAGCAGCTTAGCGGGAGGGTTGGGAAATGAGCAGTTCTTC. Protein: CASSLAGGLGNEQFF. Full variable domain (missing parts from reference TRBV7-9 and TRBJ2-1): DTGVSQNPRHKITKRGQNVTFRCDPISEHNRLYWYRQTLGQGPEFLTYFQNEAQLEKSRLLSDRFSAERPKGSFSTLEIQRTEQGDSAMYLCASSLAGGLGNEQFFGPGTRLTVL.

In this sample, this clonotype turned up many times. The chain uses TRBV12-3 or TRBV12-4 and TRBJ2-2; TRBD1 is a possible D gene (5 bases). V gave up 3 bases and J gave up 1 base, with 9 bases separating them. This CDR3 is built from 15 residues. The CDR3 protein is CASSFGRENTGELFF. The CDR3 DNA reads as TGTGCCAGCAGTTTCGGCAGGGAGAACACCGGGGAGCTGTTTTTT.

This clonotype has ten or more counts. The V call is TRBV29-1, the J call TRBJ1-3; weak D call: TRBD1 (5 bases). The germline V gene has CDR1 SQVTM and CDR2 ANQGSEA. Trimming pared 7 bases from V and 1 base from J, leaving 8 bases between. This CDR3 region has 12 residues. CDR3 protein: CSARTSGNTIYF. Here the CDR3 DNA reads TGCAGCGCGCGGACATCTGGAAACACCATATATTTT.

This clonotype was counted ten times or more. The J gene is TRBJ2-3, the V gene TRBV7-3; either TRBD1 or TRBD2 may supply D (5 bases each). The V and J ends lost 3 bases and 5 bases respectively, with 18 bases between them. This CDR3 region has 16 residues. Germline V lookup: CDR1 SGHTA, CDR2 FQGTGA. In DNA form, the CDR3 reads TGTGCCAGCAGCTTGGTCCGCCCTGGGGGAATAGATACGCAGTATTTT. This sequence encodes CASSLVRPGGIDTQYF. The whole variable domain, filled in from reference TRBV7-3 and TRBJ2-3, reads GAGVSQTPSNKVTEKGKYVELRCDPISGHTALYWYRQSLGQGPEFLIYFQGTGAADDSGLPNDRFFAVRPEGSVSTLKIQRTERGDSAVYLCASSLVRPGGIDTQYFGPGTRLTVL.

There are many counts of this clonotype. V usage is TRBV4-3 and J usage is TRBJ2-7; 7 nucleotides line up with TRBD1. After removal of 3 bases from V and 4 bases from J, the junction contained 9 bases not matched to a gene. The length of the CDR3 is 15 residues. CDR1 is LGHNA, CDR2 YSLEER, per germline. CDR3 bases: TGCGCCAGCAGCCAGGCCGGGACAGCACCTTACGAGCAGTACTTC. Translation: CASSQAGTAPYEQYF.

The genes are TRBV20-1 and TRBJ1-1, with D possibly matching TRBD1 (5 bases). V was cut by 7 bases and J by 13 bases, with 10 bases left in between. Germline-derived CDR1 and CDR2 are DFQATT and SNEGSKA (reference sequence). This CDR3 comprises 8 residues. Written as DNA, the CDR3 is TGCAGTGGGGGGTGGGGTTTCTTT. It specifies CSGGWGFF.